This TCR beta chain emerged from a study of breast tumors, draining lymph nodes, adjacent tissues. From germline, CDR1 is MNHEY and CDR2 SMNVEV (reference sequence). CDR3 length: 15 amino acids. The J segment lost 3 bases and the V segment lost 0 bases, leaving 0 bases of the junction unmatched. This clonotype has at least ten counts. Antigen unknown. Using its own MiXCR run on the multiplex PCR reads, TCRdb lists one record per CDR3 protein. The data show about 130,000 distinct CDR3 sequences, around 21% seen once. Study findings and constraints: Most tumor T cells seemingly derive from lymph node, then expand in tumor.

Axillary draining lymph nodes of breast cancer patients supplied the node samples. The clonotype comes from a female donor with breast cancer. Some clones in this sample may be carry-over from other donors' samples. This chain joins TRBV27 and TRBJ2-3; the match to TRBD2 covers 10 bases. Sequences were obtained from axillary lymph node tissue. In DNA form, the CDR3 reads TGTGCCAGCAGTTTATCTAGCGGGGGGACAGATACGCAGTATTTT. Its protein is CASSLSSGGTDTQYF.